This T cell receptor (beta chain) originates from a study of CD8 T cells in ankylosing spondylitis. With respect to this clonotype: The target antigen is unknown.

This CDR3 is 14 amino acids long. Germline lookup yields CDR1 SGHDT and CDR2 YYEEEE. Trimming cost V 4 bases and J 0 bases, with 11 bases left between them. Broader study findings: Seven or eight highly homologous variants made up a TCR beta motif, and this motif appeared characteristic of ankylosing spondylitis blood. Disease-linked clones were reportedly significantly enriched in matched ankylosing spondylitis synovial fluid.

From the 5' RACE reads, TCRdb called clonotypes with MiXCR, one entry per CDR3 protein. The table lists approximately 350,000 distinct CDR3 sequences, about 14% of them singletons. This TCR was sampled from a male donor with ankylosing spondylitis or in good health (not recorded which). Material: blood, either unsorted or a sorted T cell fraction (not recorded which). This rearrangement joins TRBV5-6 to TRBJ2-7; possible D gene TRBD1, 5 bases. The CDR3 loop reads CASSPDQGSYEQYF. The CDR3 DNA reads TGTGCCAGCAGCCCGGACCAGGGCTCCTACGAGCAGTACTTC.